This entry lists 20 T cell receptor beta chains sequenced from one sample in a study of blood T cell repertoires in COVID-19. The protocol was immunoSEQ multiplex PCR, while the TCRdb copy is restricted to in-frame clones and leaves out a portion. The sample has a few hundred thousand clones; approximately 90% are singletons. The sequenced material came from peripheral blood. These receptors were collected from a man aged 25 to 40 who had recovered from COVID-19.

The DNA for the CDR3 is TGTGCCAGCAGGAGGGCGTCGAACACTGAAGCTTTCTTT. It yields the protein CASRRASNTEAFF. The V gene is TRBV6-5, the J gene TRBJ1-1; no definite D call. With 6 bases removed from V and 1 base from J, the gap between germline ends came to 9 bases. The CDR3 spans 13 residues. CDR1 and CDR2 from the germline V gene are MNHEY and SVGAGI.

The rearrangement joins TRBV6-5 to TRBJ2-1; 7 bases are a match to TRBD1. CDR3 length: 14 amino acids. V gave up 2 bases and J gave up 6 bases; unmatched junction bases: 4. CDR1 is MNHEY and CDR2 is SVGAGI in the germline V gene. CDR3 sequence: CASSYGAGGNEQFF. The DNA for the CDR3 is TGTGCCAGCAGTTACGGGGCAGGGGGCAATGAGCAGTTCTTC.

This clone has a single count. This sequence joins TRBV30 and TRBJ1-3; D unclear. This CDR3 region has 15 residues. From germline, CDR1 is GTSNPN and CDR2 SVGIG (reference sequence). Trimming took off 0 bases at V and 0 bases at J, with 9 bases between the two ends. The chain's CDR3 is CAWSVLLPSGNTIYF. CDR3 nucleotides: TGTGCCTGGAGTGTACTCCTCCCCTCTGGAAACACCATATATTTT.

The genes are TRBV29-1 and TRBJ1-3, with a weak D call TRBD1 (6 bases). Germline V gene lookup returns CDR1 SQVTM and CDR2 ANQGSEA. This CDR3 has 16 amino acids. V dropped 6 bases and J dropped 0 bases, with 18 bases sitting between them. The CDR3 is CSVGGGAPLSGNTIYF. The CDR3 nucleotides read TGCAGCGTGGGAGGGGGGGCTCCACTCTCTGGAAACACCATATATTTT.

V gene TRBV11-3 combines with J gene TRBJ2-7; possible D gene TRBD2, 6 bases. V was shortened by 6 bases and J by 3 bases, with 12 bases between the two germline ends. Germline lookup yields CDR1 SGHNT and CDR2 YENEEA. The CDR3 has 13 residues. CDR3 coding DNA: TGTGCCAGCAGTATGGGACTTCTCTACGAGCAGTACTTC. Its translation is CASSMGLLYEQYF.

The chain links TRBV4-2 to TRBJ2-7, with D perhaps matching TRBD1 or TRBD2 (6 bases each). The CDR3 extends over 12 amino acids. The V and J ends lost 4 bases and 7 bases respectively, with 11 bases between them. Germline V gives CDR1 LGHNA, CDR2 YNFKEQ. The CDR3 is CASSPEGGEQYF. CDR3 bases: TGTGCCAGCAGCCCAGAGGGGGGAGAGCAGTACTTC.

This clone showed up just once. The CDR3 is CASIDTLGGTQYF. CDR3 coding DNA: TGTGCCAGCATTGACACCCTAGGGGGGACCCAGTACTTC. V is TRBV11-2 and J is TRBJ2-5; TRBD1 is a possible D gene (6 bases). The CDR3 is made up of 13 amino acids. The ends were cut back, 7 bases at V and 7 bases at J, with 16 bases in the middle. Germline CDR1 is SGHAT and CDR2 is FQNNGV.

The J gene is TRBJ1-6, the V gene TRBV10-2, with D hard to call. Germline V gene lookup returns CDR1 WSHSY and CDR2 SAAADI. The germline V and J ends were trimmed by 0 bases and 9 bases, with 9 bases remaining between them. This CDR3 region has 14 residues. In nucleotides, the CDR3 is TGCGCCAGCAGTGAGTCGAATCTGGCTTCACCCCTCCACTTT. This encodes CASSESNLASPLHF.

The V call is TRBV3-1 (or the pseudogene TRBV3-2), the J call TRBJ2-7, with 10 bases aligning to TRBD1. Losses at the gene ends were 4 bases for V and 4 bases for J; bases not matched to a gene: 4. CDR3 length: 14 amino acids. Germline CDR1 is LGHDT and CDR2 is YNNKEL (reference sequence). The CDR3: CASSPWTGGYEQYF. DNA of the CDR3: TGTGCCAGCAGCCCTTGGACAGGGGGGTACGAGCAGTACTTC.

This rearrangement joins TRBV30 to TRBJ2-5; no reliable D call. V shed 0 bases and J shed 5 bases, with 10 bases lying between them. The V gene's germline CDR1 is GTSNPN and CDR2 SVGIG (reference sequence). The CDR3 is made up of 13 amino acids. The chain's CDR3 is CAWSVLRVETQYF. In DNA form, the CDR3 reads TGTGCCTGGAGTGTACTTAGAGTCGAGACCCAGTACTTC.

The J gene is TRBJ1-2, the V gene TRBV5-5; a weak D match, TRBD1 (5 bases). Trimming pared 1 base from V and 2 bases from J, leaving 9 bases between. CDR1 is SGHKS and CDR2 is YYEKEE in the germline V gene (reference sequence). The CDR3 length is 14 residues. This CDR3 is CASSLSAGNYGYTF. CDR3 nucleotides: TGTGCCAGCAGCTTGTCGGCAGGGAACTATGGCTACACCTTC.

With regard to this clone: Other DNA sequences from this sample encode an identical CDR3 as well. The genes are TRBV5-1 and TRBJ2-5, with 11 bases fitting TRBD2. Germline V gives CDR1 SGHRS, CDR2 YFSETQ. V gave up 2 bases and J gave up 3 bases; unmatched junction bases: 0. There are 14 residues in the CDR3. The CDR3 protein is CASSFSGGEETQYF. CDR3 coding DNA: TGCGCCAGCAGCTTTAGCGGGGGGGAAGAGACCCAGTACTTC.

This clone appeared many times. The chain links TRBV12-3 or TRBV12-4 to TRBJ2-7; TRBD2 might be the D (6 bases). This CDR3 is 11 amino acids long. Trimming cost V 6 bases and J 3 bases, with 6 bases left between them. DNA for the CDR3: TGTGCCAGCAGGGACTACTACGAGCAGTACTTC. Translating it yields CASRDYYEQYF.

This chain links TRBV21-1 with TRBJ2-1; TRBD2, as called in the table, went unchecked against the DNA. TRBV21-1 is tagged as a pseudogene. The CDR3 has 16 residues. CDR3 coding DNA: TGTGCCAGCAGCAAAGCTCCGGCTAGCCGGGGCAATGAGCAGTTCTTC. Amino acids: CASSKAPASRGNEQFF.

The V call is TRBV4-1, the J call TRBJ1-3; TRBD1 might be the D (5 bases). The CDR3 has 17 residues. Looked up from germline, CDR1 is MGHRA and CDR2 is YSYEKL. Trimming shortened V by 0 bases and J by 0 bases, and 12 bases separated the two germline ends. CDR3 region: CASSQESTGSSGNTIYF. CDR3 DNA sequence: TGCGCCAGCAGCCAAGAAAGTACAGGTTCCTCTGGAAACACCATATATTTT.

The chain has TRBV5-8 and TRBJ1-5; 9 bases align to TRBD1. The CDR3 has 14 residues. In germline, CDR1 is SGHTS, CDR2 YDEGEE. The V and J ends lost 4 bases and 5 bases, in that order; junction bases with no gene match: 4. Here the CDR3 DNA reads TGTGCCAGCAGCCCTACAGGGGGCTATCAGCCCCAGCATTTT. It codes for CASSPTGGYQPQHF.

This clone came up once. The chain joins TRBV10-2 to TRBJ2-7, with TRBD1 as a possible D gene (5 bases). Trimming stripped 6 bases from V and 2 bases from J, with 14 bases between. The germline CDR1 and CDR2 sequences are WSHSY and SAAADI. CDR3 length equals 14 residues. CDR3 sequence reads: CASRRTDTPYEQYF. DNA for the CDR3: TGCGCCAGCAGAAGGACGGACACTCCCTACGAGCAGTACTTC.

This chain connects TRBV10-3 to TRBJ2-3; D perhaps matches TRBD2 (7 bases). The V end lost 8 bases, the J end lost 1 base, and 13 bases lay between the germline ends. The CDR3 sequence is 14 residues long. The germline V gene encodes CDR1 ENHRY and CDR2 SYGVKD. The chain's CDR3 is CAIWGGPGTDTQYF. The CDR3 DNA follows: TGTGCCATCTGGGGGGGGCCGGGCACAGATACGCAGTATTTT.

The chain couples TRBV19 to TRBJ2-2; D is ambiguous. V was trimmed by 3 bases and J by 4 bases, leaving 6 bases between them. Germline V CDR1 and CDR2: LNHDA, SQIVND (reference sequence). The CDR3 has 13 amino acids. CDR3 in DNA: TGTGCCAGTAGTATGCTGAGCACCGGGGAGCTGTTTTTT. Protein sequence: CASSMLSTGELFF.

The chain combines TRBV19 with TRBJ2-3; 9 bases are shared with TRBD1. Germline V lookup: CDR1 LNHDA, CDR2 SQIVND (reference sequence). J gave up 2 bases and V 3 bases, and 6 bases lay outside the gene matches. The CDR3 length is 16 residues. CDR3 sequence reads: CASSILGDRDTDTQYF. The CDR3 DNA reads as TGTGCCAGTAGTATCCTCGGGGACAGGGACACAGATACGCAGTATTTT.